A single sample is the source of the 17 T cell receptor beta chains below, sequenced in a study of blood T cell repertoires in COVID-19. Here immunoSEQ multiplex PCR was the method, and the copy in TCRdb shows in-frame clones only, minus some. The data hold around 370,000 clones, with around 89% observed a single time. Material: peripheral blood. Receptor source: a man aged 18 to 29 with active or convalescent COVID-19.

This rearrangement joins TRBV4-1 to TRBJ2-5, with 15 bases lining up with TRBD2. Trimming took 1 base from V and 4 from J; bases not matched to a gene: 4. CDR3 length equals 17 residues. Germline CDR1 reads MGHRA; CDR2 reads YSYEKL. The CDR3: CASSQGTSGGAGETQYF. Written as DNA, the CDR3 is TGCGCCAGCAGCCAAGGGACTAGCGGGGGGGCCGGAGAGACCCAGTACTTC.

This chain links TRBV5-1 with TRBJ2-5, with TRBD2 matching over 8 bases. With 5 bases clipped from V and 1 base from J, the junction kept 7 bases outside the gene matches. Germline V gene sequence: CDR1 SGHRS, CDR2 YFSETQ. The length of the CDR3 is 15 residues. The CDR3 DNA is TGCGCCAGCAGAAGCGGGAGTTGGTCCCAAGAGACCCAGTACTTC. This gives the protein CASRSGSWSQETQYF.

This rearrangement joins TRBV9 to TRBJ1-6, with TRBD1 matching 9 bases. Per the germline V gene, CDR1 is SGDLS and CDR2 is YYNGEE. This CDR3 has 15 amino acids. With V trimmed by 3 bases and J by 7 bases, 5 bases remained unmatched. In DNA, the CDR3 is TGTGCCAGCAGCGGACCGGGACAGGGAAATTCACCCCTCCACTTT. This gives the protein CASSGPGQGNSPLHF. Supplemented by reference TRBV9 and TRBJ1-6, the full variable domain reads DSGVTQTPKHLITATGQRVTLRCSPRSGDLSVYWYQQSLDQGLQFLIQYYNGEERAKGNILERFSAQQFPDLHSELNLSSLELGDSALYFCASSGPGQGNSPLHFGNGTRLTVT.

V is TRBV24-1 and J is TRBJ2-1; 7 bases are shared with TRBD1. The ends lost 2 bases at V and 6 bases at J; junction bases unmatched: 3. The CDR3 has 14 amino acids. CDR1 KGHDR and CDR2 SFDVKD come from the germline V gene. Written as DNA, the CDR3 is TGTGCCACCAGTGATTATACAGGGGCCAATGAGCAGTTCTTC. Translated, it gives CATSDYTGANEQFF.

This clone has just one count. The chain couples TRBV2 to TRBJ2-3, with D maybe TRBD1 (6 bases). CDR1 is SNHLY, CDR2 FYNNEI, per germline. CDR3 length: 15 residues. V lost 5 bases and J 2 bases, leaving 14 bases between the germline ends. As DNA, the CDR3 is TGTGCCAGCAGTACAGGGTCCCCCTACACAGATACGCAGTATTTT. Residues: CASSTGSPYTDTQYF.

The chain recombines TRBV30 with TRBJ1-4; 8 bases match TRBD1. There are 13 residues in the CDR3. Germline V lookup: CDR1 GTSNPN, CDR2 SVGIG (reference sequence). Trimming at V came to 5 bases and at J to 8 bases, leaving 7 bases not matched to a gene. CDR3 coding DNA: TGTGCCTGGGGTGAGGACAGGGACGAAAAACTGTTTTTT. This gives the protein CAWGEDRDEKLFF.

The rearrangement joins TRBV28 to TRBJ1-5; D gene ambiguous. V lost 1 base, J lost 5 bases, and 6 bases lay in between. This CDR3 contains 13 residues. The V gene's germline CDR1 is MDHEN and CDR2 SYDVKM. CDR3 DNA sequence: TGTGCCAGCAGTTTATCGGTAGATCAGCCCCAGCATTTT. It encodes CASSLSVDQPQHF. The full variable domain, with the rest looked up from reference TRBV28 and TRBJ1-5, is DVKVTQSSRYLVKRTGEKVFLECVQDMDHENMFWYRQDPGLGLRLIYFSYDVKMKEKGDIPEGYSVSREKKERFSLILESASTNQTSMYLCASSLSVDQPQHFGDGTRLSIL.

The J gene is TRBJ1-5, the V gene TRBV19; D might be TRBD1 (6 bases). The length of the CDR3 is 16 residues. CDR1 and CDR2 (germline): LNHDA, SQIVND (reference sequence). V was pared by 2 bases and J by 4 bases, with 15 bases between. The DNA of the CDR3 is TGTGCCAGTAGTATATGGCCCCCACAGGGAAATCAGCCCCAGCATTTT. Its translation is CASSIWPPQGNQPQHF. The whole variable domain, filled in from reference TRBV19 and TRBJ1-5, reads DGGITQSPKYLFRKEGQNVTLSCEQNLNHDAMYWYRQDPGQGLRLIYYSQIVNDFQKGDIAEGYSVSREKKESFPLTVTSAQKNPTAFYLCASSIWPPQGNQPQHFGDGTRLSIL.

The genes are TRBV5-5 and TRBJ2-7; TRBD1 aligns across 7 bases. Unmatched junction bases numbered 4, after V lost 2 bases and J lost 2 bases. CDR3 length: 14 amino acids. CDR1 is SGHKS and CDR2 is YYEKEE in the germline V gene (reference sequence). In nucleotides, the CDR3 is TGTGCCAGCAGCTTAACAGGGGTGCCCTACGAGCAGTACTTC. Amino acids: CASSLTGVPYEQYF.

This chain joins TRBV19 and TRBJ2-3; 7 bases are a match to TRBD1. Germline CDR1 and CDR2: LNHDA and SQIVND (reference sequence). The trim removed 0 bases at V and 2 bases at J, leaving 8 bases unmatched. The CDR3 length is 17 residues. CDR3 amino acids: CASSIDLKGAFTDTQYF. CDR3 coding DNA: TGTGCCAGTAGTATAGATCTAAAGGGGGCTTTCACAGATACGCAGTATTTT.

The rearrangement links TRBV6-2 or TRBV6-3 to TRBJ2-7; 11 nucleotides match TRBD2. CDR3 length: 18 residues. Germline trimming cut 6 bases from V and 0 bases from J; bases unmatched to any gene: 13. The germline CDR1 and CDR2 sequences are MNHEY and SVGEGT. CDR3 amino acids: CASSRPGTSGYSSYEQYF. The CDR3 DNA follows: TGTGCCAGCAGCCGACCCGGGACTAGCGGTTATAGCTCCTACGAGCAGTACTTC.

V is TRBV29-1 and J is TRBJ2-1; 7 bases agree with TRBD2. Germline assignment: CDR1 SQVTM and CDR2 ANQGSEA. The V and J ends lost 3 bases and 3 bases, in that order; junction bases with no gene match: 17. This CDR3 region has 18 residues. Here the CDR3 reads CSVEFKVRRERGYNEQFF. In nucleotides, the CDR3 is TGCAGCGTTGAGTTCAAGGTTAGGCGGGAGCGGGGCTACAATGAGCAGTTCTTC.

This clone was detected once. This sequence joins TRBV24-1 and TRBJ2-2; D is perhaps TRBD2 (6 bases). The CDR3 runs 19 residues. V was clipped by 0 bases and J by 0 bases, with 16 bases between them. In germline, CDR1 is KGHDR, CDR2 SFDVKD. The CDR3 DNA reads TGTGCCACCAGTGATTTGCCACGTTCCGGGGGATCGAACACCGGGGAGCTGTTTTTT. It codes for CATSDLPRSGGSNTGELFF.

The chain is built from TRBV7-3 and TRBJ1-2; D might be TRBD1 (5 bases). CDR1 is SGHTA and CDR2 is FQGTGA in the germline V gene. CDR3 size: 13 residues. V shed 5 bases and J shed 8 bases, with 15 bases lying between them. The DNA for the CDR3 is TGTGCCAGCAGCCTACACGCGGGGGTCGGCTACACCTTC. This translates into CASSLHAGVGYTF.

This sequence joins TRBV5-6 and TRBJ2-1; D is possibly TRBD2 (7 bases). The CDR3 is 12 residues long. The V gene lost 7 bases and the J gene lost 6 bases, with 11 bases spanning the gap. Germline CDR1 is SGHDT and CDR2 is YYEEEE. CDR3 sequence: CASVGGPNEQFF. CDR3 sequence (DNA): TGTGCCAGCGTCGGGGGGCCCAATGAGCAGTTCTTC.

V and J are TRBV5-1 and TRBJ1-4; 9 bases are shared with TRBD1. Looked up from germline, CDR1 is SGHRS and CDR2 is YFSETQ. Trimming at V came to 5 bases and at J to 4 bases, leaving 6 bases not matched to a gene. The CDR3 runs 15 residues. CDR3 region: CASSSQGAVNEKLFF. The CDR3 DNA follows: TGCGCCAGCAGTTCACAGGGGGCGGTTAATGAAAAACTGTTTTTT.

The chain couples TRBV5-1 to TRBJ2-1, with D tentatively TRBD1 (6 bases). CDR3 size: 14 residues. Germline CDR1 and CDR2: SGHRS and YFSETQ. Trimming pared 4 bases from V and 3 bases from J, leaving 11 bases between. The CDR3 sequence: CASSREGVYNEQFF. The CDR3 region has the DNA TGCGCCAGCAGCCGCGAGGGGGTCTACAATGAGCAGTTCTTC.